In its sample, the clone carrying this TCR beta chain was seen a few times. The data belong to a study of T cells after yellow fever vaccination. TCRdb redid the calling of the 5' RACE reads with MiXCR, one entry per CDR3 protein. Here the sample spans around 310,000 distinct CDR3 sequences, about 4% being singletons. This specimen consisted of PBMCs, obtained 5 days after the yellow fever booster vaccination. The TCR was taken from a man aged 18-30 years who received the YFV17D yellow fever vaccine.

CDR3 residues: CASTEGQGNYNYGYTF. CDR3 sequence (DNA): TGCGCCAGCACGGAGGGACAGGGGAACTATAACTATGGCTACACCTTC. This chain joins TRBV5-1 and TRBJ1-2; 10 positions agree with TRBD1. CDR3 length: 16 amino acids. Germline V gives CDR1 SGHRS, CDR2 YFSETQ. The junction had 9 bases not matched to a gene; V was cut back by 6 bases and J by 1 base.